The 32 T cell receptor beta chains below all came from one sample that was sequenced in a study of blood T cell repertoires in COVID-19. Only in-frame clones appear in the TCRdb table, and some are missing; sequencing was by immunoSEQ multiplex PCR. The sample yields approximately 100,000 clones, approximately 92% seen once. What was sequenced was peripheral blood. Receptors originate from a woman at least 80 years old with acute or convalescent COVID-19.

This rearrangement joins TRBV27 to TRBJ1-6; the match to TRBD1 covers 7 bases. After removal of 6 bases from V and 0 bases from J, the junction contained 11 bases not matched to a gene. Germline V gives CDR1 MNHEY, CDR2 SMNVEV (reference sequence). CDR3 length: 18 residues. In DNA form, the CDR3 reads TGTGCCAGCAGCCATAGACAGGGAAGTCCCTCCTATAATTCACCCCTCCACTTT. It translates to CASSHRQGSPSYNSPLHF.

This chain uses TRBV7-5 with TRBJ2-2; the table names TRBD2, a call not compared with the DNA. TRBV7-5 is deemed a pseudogene. The CDR3 is made up of 16 amino acids. CDR3 bases: TGTGCCAGAAGCGCTCCGGGACTACCGAACACCGGGGAGCTGTTTTTT. Protein: CARSAPGLPNTGELFF.

V is TRBV2 and J is TRBJ2-7; 7 bases agree with TRBD1. The CDR3 is made up of 13 amino acids. Germline CDR1 and CDR2: SNHLY and FYNNEI. J lost 6 bases, V lost 5 bases, and 7 bases had no gene match. CDR3 residues: CASSQRTGVEQYF. CDR3 bases: TGTGCCAGCAGTCAGAGAACAGGGGTCGAGCAGTACTTC.

The CDR3 coding sequence is TGTGCCAGCAGCTTAAAGGTCGACGGGGGTCAGGGAAATAGGTCACCCCTCCACTTT. This codes for CASSLKVDGGQGNRSPLHF. The rearrangement uses TRBV7-3 and TRBJ1-6; maybe TRBD1 (5 bases). The CDR3 consists of 19 residues. The germline V gene has CDR1 SGHTA and CDR2 FQGTGA. Trimming took off 1 base at V and 10 bases at J, with 26 bases between the two ends.

The chain joins TRBV6-1 to TRBJ2-5; D ambiguous. Germline CDR1 is MNHNS and CDR2 is SASEGT. The CDR3 length is 15 residues. V was trimmed by 2 bases and J by 5 bases, leaving 15 bases between them. CDR3 sequence reads: CASSETGRSSETQYF. The DNA for the CDR3 is TGTGCCAGCAGTGAAACTGGCAGGTCTTCTGAGACCCAGTACTTC.

V usage is TRBV5-6 and J usage is TRBJ1-1; TRBD1 matches at 8 bases. This CDR3 region has 15 residues. V shed 4 bases, J shed 4 bases, and the junction held 9 bases outside the gene matches. In germline, CDR1 is SGHDT, CDR2 YYEEEE. The CDR3 loop reads CASSATYRGFTEAFF. In DNA, the CDR3 is TGTGCCAGCAGCGCAACTTACAGGGGGTTCACTGAAGCTTTCTTT. The full variable domain, its missing parts supplied by reference TRBV5-6 and TRBJ1-1, is DAGVTQSPTHLIKTRGQQVTLRCSPKSGHDTVSWYQQALGQGPQFIFQYYEEEERQRGNFPDRFSGHQFPNYSSELNVNALLLGDSALYLCASSATYRGFTEAFFGQGTRLTVV.

The table lists this clone with a count of one. The chain joins TRBV2 to TRBJ1-2, with TRBD1 identical over 7 bases. V gave up 6 bases and J gave up 8 bases; unmatched junction bases: 15. Germline V gives CDR1 SNHLY, CDR2 FYNNEI. This CDR3 has 15 amino acids. The CDR3 here is CASSPRTGLTRGYTF. In DNA form, the CDR3 reads TGTGCCAGCAGCCCACGGACAGGTTTGACCCGGGGCTACACCTTC.

This sequence joins TRBV5-3 and TRBJ1-5, with D perhaps TRBD1 (6 bases). TRBV5-3 counts as an open reading frame of uncertain function. The CDR3 totals 18 residues. V lost 0 bases to trimming and J lost 3 bases, with 19 bases between them. CDR3 amino acids: CARSLDWTEFFLNQPQHF. As DNA, the CDR3 is TGTGCCAGAAGCTTGGATTGGACAGAGTTTTTCCTCAATCAGCCCCAGCATTTT.

The chain employs TRBV3-1 (or the pseudogene TRBV3-2) and TRBJ2-3; 10 bases map to TRBD2. V was clipped by 1 base and J by 7 bases; unmatched bases: 8. CDR1 and CDR2 (germline): LGHDT, YNNKEL (reference sequence). The CDR3 runs 16 residues. CDR3 in DNA: TGTGCCAGCAGCCAAGGTACTAGCGGGGCTGTGAATACGCAGTATTTT. Translated, it gives CASSQGTSGAVNTQYF.

V and J are TRBV5-1 and TRBJ2-1; D gene ambiguous. The CDR3 contains 12 residues. Trimming stripped 7 bases from V and 6 bases from J, with 11 bases between. The germline V gene encodes CDR1 SGHRS and CDR2 YFSETQ. The chain's CDR3 is CASSYTGNEQFF. DNA of the CDR3: TGCGCCAGCTCATACACGGGCAATGAGCAGTTCTTC.

The gene calls are TRBV2 and TRBJ2-6; D gene uncertain. CDR1 and CDR2 (germline): SNHLY, FYNNEI. The V end was cut by 6 bases, the J end by 0 bases, with 24 bases between. The CDR3 sequence is 20 residues long. CDR3 coding DNA: TGTGCCAGCAGACAAACCTTCCGGGTTTTCACCCGCTCTGGGGCCAACGTCCTGACTTTC. It translates to CASRQTFRVFTRSGANVLTF.

This sequence joins TRBV4-1 and TRBJ1-3; D unresolved. Trimming took 1 base from V and 0 from J, leaving 7 bases between them. The CDR3 consists of 15 residues. Germline assignment: CDR1 MGHRA and CDR2 YSYEKL. DNA for the CDR3: TGCGCCAGCAGCCAAGGGGCCCGCTCTGGAAACACCATATATTTT. Translated, it gives CASSQGARSGNTIYF.

This clone was seen just once. The gene calls are TRBV5-1 and TRBJ1-1, with 12 positions matching TRBD1. V dropped 2 bases and J dropped 10; count of bases not matched to a gene: 3. This CDR3 has 13 residues. Germline CDR1 reads SGHRS; CDR2 reads YFSETQ. The DNA for the CDR3 is TGCGCCAGCAGCTTAGGGACAGGGGGCATAGCTTTCTTT. It encodes CASSLGTGGIAFF.

This chain joins TRBV3-1 (or the pseudogene TRBV3-2) and TRBJ1-2, with no clear D. V was clipped by 1 base and J by 8 bases, with 11 bases between them. The CDR3 is 13 amino acids. CDR1 LGHDT and CDR2 YNNKEL come from the germline V gene (reference sequence). CDR3 nucleotide sequence: TGTGCCAGCAGCCAAGGACCTAGCGGCGGCTACACCTTC. It specifies CASSQGPSGGYTF.

The chain links TRBV9 to TRBJ2-1, with a possible D match to TRBD2 (5 bases). This CDR3 contains 13 residues. V gave up 4 bases and J gave up 5 bases, with 10 bases separating them. Germline values: CDR1 SGDLS, CDR2 YYNGEE. The CDR3 region is CASSRRNNNEQFF. The CDR3 DNA follows: TGTGCCAGCAGCAGGAGGAATAACAATGAGCAGTTCTTC.

The CDR3 DNA is TGTGCCAGCTCACCTATCGAAGAGACCCAGTACTTC. Translation gives CASSPIEETQYF. The V gene is TRBV18, the J gene TRBJ2-5; D uncertain. CDR3 length: 12 residues. V lost 3 bases and J 3 bases, leaving 5 bases between the germline ends. Germline V gene data show CDR1 as KGHSH and CDR2 as LQKENI.

The chain is built from TRBV30 and TRBJ1-1; 7 bases fit TRBD1. The CDR3 is 14 amino acids. Trimming cost V 2 bases and J 0 bases; bases outside gene matches: 3. CDR1 and CDR2 from the germline V gene are GTSNPN and SVGIG (reference sequence). The CDR3: CAWSTGVLNTEAFF. DNA for the CDR3: TGTGCCTGGAGTACAGGGGTCCTGAACACTGAAGCTTTCTTT.

V usage is TRBV28 and J usage is TRBJ1-2; a weak D match, TRBD1 (6 bases). Between the trimmed V and J ends, which lost 11 bases and 1 base, there was a span of 14 bases. The CDR3 runs to 13 residues. Germline CDR1 is MDHEN and CDR2 is SYDVKM. The CDR3 nucleotides read TGTGCCGTGTCGGACAGTAATAACTATGGCTACACCTTC. Its translation: CAVSDSNNYGYTF.

The V call is TRBV7-9, the J call TRBJ1-6; D is perhaps TRBD1 (5 bases). Trimming cost V 1 base and J 7 bases, with 11 bases left between them. This CDR3 spans 15 amino acids. The germline V gene encodes CDR1 SEHNR and CDR2 FQNEAQ (reference sequence). The CDR3 protein is CASSLDTRVNSPLHF. Here the CDR3 DNA reads TGTGCCAGCAGCTTAGATACCAGGGTAAATTCACCCCTCCACTTT.

The rearrangement uses TRBV7-9 and TRBJ1-4; 8 positions match TRBD1. This CDR3 is built from 15 residues. Germline V CDR1 and CDR2: SEHNR, FQNEAQ (reference sequence). V lost 5 bases, J lost 7 bases, and 9 bases stayed unmatched. Here the CDR3 DNA reads TGTGCCAGCAGCCAACTGGGACAGGCAACTGAAAAACTGTTTTTT. Its translation is CASSQLGQATEKLFF. The full variable domain, with the rest looked up from reference TRBV7-9 and TRBJ1-4, is DTGVSQNPRHKITKRGQNVTFRCDPISEHNRLYWYRQTLGQGPEFLTYFQNEAQLEKSRLLSDRFSAERPKGSFSTLEIQRTEQGDSAMYLCASSQLGQATEKLFFGSGTQLSVL.

The genes are TRBV6-5 and TRBJ1-2; 7 bases are a match to TRBD1. CDR1 MNHEY and CDR2 SVGAGI come from the germline V gene. The CDR3 has 13 residues. The J segment lost 10 bases and the V segment lost 5 bases, leaving 10 bases of the junction unmatched. The CDR3 sequence is CASSQPRQGAYTF. CDR3 sequence (DNA): TGTGCCAGCAGTCAACCCCGACAGGGTGCCTACACCTTC.

This chain connects TRBV16 to TRBJ1-2, with 10 bases identical to TRBD1. Trimming cost V 3 bases and J 8 bases; bases outside gene matches: 3. The V gene's germline CDR1 is KGHSY and CDR2 FQNENV. The CDR3 is made up of 13 amino acids. The chain's CDR3 is CASSHMTGGGYTF. CDR3 nucleotide sequence: TGTGCCAGCAGCCATATGACAGGGGGCGGCTACACCTTC.

The rearrangement uses TRBV12-3 or TRBV12-4 and TRBJ2-7, with D possibly matching TRBD1 (5 bases). This CDR3 is built from 13 residues. Trimming cost V 8 bases and J 2 bases, with 13 bases left between them. The CDR3 region is CASRLDSPYEQYF. DNA of the CDR3: TGTGCCAGCCGATTAGACAGTCCCTACGAGCAGTACTTC.

This sequence joins TRBV10-3 and TRBJ2-3; 12 nucleotides align to TRBD2. The CDR3 has 16 amino acids. Germline V gives CDR1 ENHRY, CDR2 SYGVKD. The junction had 9 bases not matched to a gene; V was cut back by 10 bases and J by 1 base. This chain's CDR3 is CATLAGGNYGTDTQYF. CDR3 DNA: TGTGCCACGCTAGCGGGGGGGAACTATGGCACAGATACGCAGTATTTT.

The chain combines TRBV24-1 with TRBJ2-3; 8 nucleotides align to TRBD2. The CDR3 length is 16 residues. Trimming removed 1 base from V and 1 base from J; junction bases left unmatched: 3. Germline values: CDR1 KGHDR, CDR2 SFDVKD. CDR3 residues: CATSDFTGGGTDTQYF. Here the CDR3 DNA reads TGTGCCACCAGTGATTTTACGGGGGGGGGCACAGATACGCAGTATTTT.

The CDR3: CASSFGRQDPYEQYF. For the CDR3, the DNA is TGTGCCAGCAGCTTCGGGAGGCAGGACCCGTACGAGCAGTACTTC. V gene TRBV7-2 combines with J gene TRBJ2-7; TRBD2 matches at 7 bases. The CDR3 covers 15 residues. The junction had 9 bases not matched to a gene; V was cut back by 3 bases and J by 4 bases. Germline lookup yields CDR1 SGHTA and CDR2 FQGNSA.

V gene TRBV10-3 combines with J gene TRBJ2-7; TRBD2 matches 7 bases. The CDR3 is made up of 17 amino acids. Per germline, CDR1 ENHRY and CDR2 SYGVKD. The V gene end was trimmed by 0 bases and the J gene end by 6 bases; junction bases not matched to a gene: 14. CDR3 coding DNA: TGTGCCATCAGTGAGTCTGTAGCGGGCGGACTTCTGGCCGAGCAGTACTTC. It yields the protein CAISESVAGGLLAEQYF.

V is TRBV12-3 or TRBV12-4 and J is TRBJ1-5; 8 bases agree with TRBD1. The ends lost 6 bases at V and 6 bases at J; junction bases unmatched: 4. The CDR3 extends over 13 amino acids. The CDR3 protein is CASRLDRAQPQHF. In nucleotides, the CDR3 is TGTGCCAGCAGACTGGACAGGGCTCAGCCCCAGCATTTT.

The count of this clone is one. The rearrangement uses TRBV28 and TRBJ2-2; TRBD1 aligns across 7 bases. The CDR3 spans 15 residues. The germline V gene encodes CDR1 MDHEN and CDR2 SYDVKM. Unmatched junction bases numbered 9, after V lost 6 bases and J lost 5 bases. The DNA of the CDR3 is TGTGCCAGCAGCCCCGACAGGGTTAAAACCGGGGAGCTGTTTTTT. Protein: CASSPDRVKTGELFF.

This clone was observed many times. V and J are TRBV7-9 and TRBJ1-1; the D is unclear. V was pared by 6 bases and J by 4 bases, with 12 bases between. The CDR3 is 13 residues long. CDR1 and CDR2 from the germline V gene are SEHNR and FQNEAQ (reference sequence). Here the CDR3 DNA reads TGTGCCAGCAGGGAGAGTGAAACCACTGAAGCTTTCTTT. This sequence encodes CASRESETTEAFF.

The chain links TRBV5-1 to TRBJ1-6, with 9 bases lining up with TRBD1. V lost 2 bases to trimming and J lost 8 bases; unmatched junction nucleotides: 8. This CDR3 comprises 16 residues. Looked up from germline, CDR1 is SGHRS and CDR2 is YFSETQ. The CDR3 bases are TGCGCCAGCAGCTTAATTCCCGGGACAGGGCATTCACCCCTCCACTTT. Translation gives CASSLIPGTGHSPLHF.

The genes are TRBV25-1 and TRBJ2-1; the match to TRBD1 covers 7 bases. This CDR3 is 14 amino acids long. Germline CDR1 is MGHDK and CDR2 is SYGVNS. V was clipped by 6 bases and J by 0 bases; unmatched bases: 2. The CDR3 here is CASRSGGSYNEQFF. DNA of the CDR3: TGTGCCAGCAGATCAGGGGGCTCCTACAATGAGCAGTTCTTC.